This T cell receptor beta chain was captured in a study of T cell repertoires in cytomegalovirus infection (dated by TCRdb to the late 2010s). Context from the whole study: The HLA type of each donor mattered for the analysis, because public TCR beta signatures pointed to carriage of CMV infection along with the matching HLA type. The research as a whole found: The ex vivo response was dominated by HLA-C-restricted CMV-specific TCR beta clonotypes, which also provided the single most frequent clonotype in two of eight donors. In both this cohort and an independent roughly 360-donor cohort, the cumulative frequency of public TCR beta family members distinguished carriers of CMV infection plus the relevant HLA type.

CDR1 and CDR2, per the germline V gene, are SGHAT and FQNNGV. The CDR3 measures 16 amino acids from cysteine to phenylalanine. The DNA shown is the 48-base CDR3, in frame from base 1. A distance of 14 bases separates the germline ends of V and J, which lose 5 bases and 0 bases respectively. Points on this clonotype: The clone's antigen remains unknown. No clone much larger than this one lies a single base away; base qualities are absent.

These reads were obtained on an Illumina HiSeq 1500. TCRdb took the public reads, trimmed them with fastp at Q25, ran MiXCR for clone calling and kept in-frame beta chains. A single entry per CDR3 protein holds the most common genes and DNA from its merged rows. This sample lists over 250,000 distinct CDR3 sequences; about a quarter were detected once. The ten biggest clones cover approximately 15% of the sample. This receptor chain uses TRBV11-2 and TRBJ2-1; the D region is possibly TRBD1 or TRBD2, each matching across 5 bases. The sequence came from a human donor in good health (CMV status not recorded). Some clones in this sample may be carry-over from other donors' samples. The source material was PBMCs. The DNA sequence is given as TGTGCCAGCAGCCCCCCGGGGCAGAGCTCCTACAATGAGCAGTTCTTC. The encoded protein is CASSPPGQSSYNEQFF. Where the CDR3 stops, the reference TRBV11-2 and TRBJ2-1 genes take over; the full variable domain is EAGVAQSPRYKIIEKRQSVAFWCNPISGHATLYWYQQILGQGPKLLIQFQNNGVVDDSQLPKDRFSAERLKGVDSTLKIQPAKLEDSAVYLCASSPPGQSSYNEQFFGPGTRLTVL.